What follows are 16 T cell receptor beta chains derived from one specimen sequenced in a study of neurological immune-mediated disorders. TCRdb reprocessed the 5' RACE reads with MiXCR, giving one entry per CDR3 protein. The sample carries roughly 120,000 distinct CDR3 sequences, roughly 3.4% recorded once. Sequenced sample: PBMCs. Source of these receptors: a woman aged 30 to 39 with multiple sclerosis.

The rearrangement links TRBV6-5 to TRBJ1-2; 7 nucleotides align to TRBD1. With V trimmed by 0 bases and J by 7 bases, 5 bases remained unmatched. Germline assignment: CDR1 MNHEY and CDR2 SVGAGI. This CDR3 spans 14 amino acids. The CDR3 DNA reads TGTGCCAGCAGTTACTCACAGGGGCGCGGTGGCTACACCTTC. Its protein product is CASSYSQGRGGYTF.

This clonotype has ten or more counts. The chain uses TRBV5-1 and TRBJ2-7, with 9 bases lining up with TRBD1. The CDR3 runs to 14 residues. Unmatched junction bases numbered 0, after V lost 2 bases and J lost 0 bases. Germline CDR1 SGHRS, CDR2 YFSETQ. The CDR3 region is CASSLQGASYEQYF. The CDR3 coding sequence is TGCGCCAGCAGCTTACAGGGGGCCTCCTACGAGCAGTACTTC. Based on the CDR3 plus reference TRBV5-1 and TRBJ2-7, the full variable domain is KAGVTQTPRYLIKTRGQQVTLSCSPISGHRSVSWYQQTPGQGLQFLFEYFSETQRNKGNFPGRFSGRQFSNSRSEMNVSTLELGDSALYLCASSLQGASYEQYFGPGTRLTVT.

Many counts were recorded for this clonotype. The rearrangement links TRBV4-3 to TRBJ2-1; 8 bases match TRBD2. V was clipped by 0 bases and J by 8 bases; unmatched bases: 6. Germline V gene data show CDR1 as LGHNA and CDR2 as YSLEER. This CDR3 has 15 amino acids. The CDR3 loop reads CASSQEAGVIDEQFF. Written as DNA, the CDR3 is TGCGCCAGCAGCCAAGAAGCGGGAGTGATCGATGAGCAGTTCTTC.

The table lists this clonotype with many counts. DNA of the CDR3: TGTGCCAGCAGTTGGAGCAATCAGCCCCAGCATTTT. Translated: CASSWSNQPQHF. J is TRBJ1-5 and V is TRBV12-3 or TRBV12-4; D gene uncertain. V was trimmed by 4 bases and J by 1 base, leaving 2 bases between them. CDR3 length equals 12 residues.

This clonotype was found many times. This chain links TRBV7-9 with TRBJ1-1; tentatively, D is TRBD1 (6 bases). The CDR3 sequence is 13 residues long. Per the germline V gene, CDR1 is SEHNR and CDR2 is FQNEAQ (reference sequence). Trimming shortened V by 8 bases and J by 5 bases, and 15 bases separated the two germline ends. The CDR3 nucleotides are TGTGCCAGCTATACCGGGGGCAGAACTGAAGCTTTCTTT. As protein: CASYTGGRTEAFF.

This clonotype was seen repeatedly, ten times or more. The chain employs TRBV2 and TRBJ2-7; D uncertain. The V gene lost 5 bases and the J gene lost 7 bases, with 9 bases spanning the gap. The CDR3 is 11 amino acids. Per the germline V gene, CDR1 is SNHLY and CDR2 is FYNNEI. In DNA form, the CDR3 reads TGTGCCAGCAGTCCTTTTGCTGAGCAGTACTTC. This encodes CASSPFAEQYF.

This clonotype was seen ten or more times. This chain links TRBV29-1 with TRBJ1-2; D is perhaps TRBD1 (5 bases). Germline CDR1 SQVTM, CDR2 ANQGSEA. The CDR3 is 11 amino acids. V was cut by 4 bases and J by 8 bases, with 11 bases left in between. The CDR3 reads CSVVGGKGYTF. The CDR3 DNA reads TGCAGCGTTGTCGGGGGGAAGGGCTACACCTTC. Supplemented by reference TRBV29-1 and TRBJ1-2, the full variable domain reads SAVISQKPSRDICQRGTSLTIQCQVDSQVTMMFWYRQQPGQSLTLIATANQGSEATYESGFVIDKFPISRPNLTFSTLTVSNMSPEDSSIYLCSVVGGKGYTFGSGTRLTVV.

This clonotype was observed at least ten times. CDR3 residues: CASSDQIGYLGTDTQYF. CDR3 sequence (DNA): TGTGCCAGCAGCGACCAGATAGGGTATTTGGGCACAGATACGCAGTATTTT. The chain employs TRBV7-2 and TRBJ2-3, with unresolved D. Germline CDR1 reads SGHTA; CDR2 reads FQGNSA. The V and J ends lost 5 bases and 1 base respectively, with 19 bases between them. CDR3 length: 17 residues. Full variable domain (rest looked up from reference TRBV7-2 and TRBJ2-3): GAGVSQSPSNKVTEKGKDVELRCDPISGHTALYWYRQSLGQGLEFLIYFQGNSAPDKSGLPSDRFSAERTGGSVSTLTIQRTQQEDSAVYLCASSDQIGYLGTDTQYFGPGTRLTVL.

This clonotype was found many times. The CDR3 loop is CSARQGGGYTEAFF. CDR3 in DNA: TGCAGTGCTAGACAGGGGGGTGGGTACACTGAAGCTTTCTTT. This chain uses TRBV20-1 with TRBJ1-1, with TRBD1 identical over 7 bases. The CDR3 extends over 14 amino acids. J lost 3 bases, V lost 2 bases, and 6 bases had no gene match. Looked up from germline, CDR1 is DFQATT and CDR2 is SNEGSKA (reference sequence).

This clonotype was detected ten times or more. The genes are TRBV7-9 and TRBJ1-6, with TRBD1 identical over 8 bases. The junction had 7 bases not matched to a gene; V was cut back by 5 bases and J by 7 bases. CDR3 length equals 15 residues. In germline, CDR1 is SEHNR, CDR2 FQNEAQ (reference sequence). CDR3 in amino acids: CASSLGQGFNSPLHF. The CDR3 region has the DNA TGTGCCAGCAGCCTCGGACAGGGATTCAATTCACCCCTCCACTTT.

This clonotype was counted ten times or more. V gene TRBV12-3 or TRBV12-4 combines with J gene TRBJ1-5, with D possibly being TRBD1 (5 bases). Between the trimmed V and J ends, which lost 5 bases and 4 bases, there was a span of 18 bases. This CDR3 has 16 amino acids. As DNA, the CDR3 is TGTGCCAGCAGTGGGACCGGGCCGGCCGGGAATCAGCCCCAGCATTTT. It translates to CASSGTGPAGNQPQHF.

This clonotype was seen repeatedly, ten times or more. This chain connects TRBV14 to TRBJ1-1; 10 positions agree with TRBD1. CDR3 length equals 13 residues. Trimming cost V 4 bases and J 10 bases; bases outside gene matches: 6. Germline V gives CDR1 SGHDN, CDR2 FVKESK. The CDR3 DNA reads TGTGCCAGCAGCCGGCTGGGACAGGGGAGAGCTTTCTTT. This sequence encodes CASSRLGQGRAFF.

This clonotype was observed many times. The rearrangement links TRBV29-1 to TRBJ2-1; 7 bases match TRBD1. Germline CDR1 and CDR2: SQVTM and ANQGSEA. The CDR3 contains 13 residues. With 7 bases clipped from V and 3 bases from J, the junction kept 6 bases outside the gene matches. DNA for the CDR3: TGCAGCGGCCGGGACAGAGGCTACAATGAGCAGTTCTTC. Its translation: CSGRDRGYNEQFF.

At least ten counts were recorded for this clonotype. V gene TRBV12-3 or TRBV12-4 combines with J gene TRBJ2-7; D is possibly TRBD1 or TRBD2 (6 bases each). Between the trimmed V and J ends, which lost 6 bases and 4 bases, there was a span of 13 bases. The CDR3 totals 13 residues. The CDR3 reads CASRPTGRYEQYF. As DNA, the CDR3 is TGTGCCAGCAGACCTACAGGGAGGTACGAGCAGTACTTC.

This clonotype was seen many times. J is TRBJ2-2 and V is TRBV5-1; 8 positions agree with TRBD1. V shed 4 bases, J shed 5 bases, and the junction held 4 bases outside the gene matches. CDR3 size: 14 residues. Germline V gives CDR1 SGHRS, CDR2 YFSETQ. CDR3 nucleotides: TGCGCCAGCAGCCAGGGACAGGCGACCGGGGAGCTGTTTTTT. Its protein product is CASSQGQATGELFF.

This clonotype occurred many times. The chain combines TRBV12-3 or TRBV12-4 with TRBJ2-7; 7 bases map to TRBD1. This CDR3 has 15 residues. V lost 2 bases and J lost 4; bases outside the gene matches: 8. The DNA of the CDR3 is TGTGCCAGCAGTTTAAGGTCAGGGGGTTTGTACGAGCAGTACTTC. Translating gives CASSLRSGGLYEQYF.